The rows below give T cell receptor beta chains drawn from one sample of a study of T cells after yellow fever vaccination. A single record per CDR3 protein comes from TCRdb applying MiXCR to the 5' RACE reads. The table lists 170,000 or so distinct CDR3 sequences, 5.5% to 8% of them singletons. Sequences were derived from CD4+ T cells sorted from PBMCs, sampled on the day of the first yellow fever vaccination. The source is a man in his late teens or twenties who received the YFV17D yellow fever vaccine. CDR3s include the opening cysteine and the closing phenylalanine or tryptophan. The D gene is left open where the match is weak. Size tells how often a clone was seen (once, few, many) or the class of an expanded clone, and some rows leave it out.

clone_size	d_call	j_call	v_call	cdr3_nt	cdr3_aa
few	NA	TRBJ2-5	TRBV6-2/TRBV6-3	TGTGCCAGCAGAAGGTACCGGGACCTCCAAGAGACCCAGTACTTC	CASRRYRDLQETQYF
NA	NA	TRBJ2-3	TRBV2	TGTGCCAGCAGTGAAACAGTTAGCACAGATACGCAGTATTTT	CASSETVSTDTQYF
NA	NA	TRBJ2-4	TRBV6-2/TRBV6-3	TGTGCCAGCAGTTACGGTTGGACCAAAAACATTCAGTACTTC	CASSYGWTKNIQYF
many	NA	TRBJ2-1	TRBV28	TGTGCCAGCAGGATAACCGGGACGAGGTACAATGAGCAGTTCTTC	CASRITGTRYNEQFF
many	TRBD1	TRBJ2-7	TRBV6-5	TGTGCCAGCAGCGCCCGGACAGGATCCTACGAGCAGTACTTC	CASSARTGSYEQYF
NA	TRBD1	TRBJ2-4	TRBV19	TGTGCCAGTAGTCCAACCGCCGGGACAGTAGCCAAAAACATTCAGTACTTC	CASSPTAGTVAKNIQYF
few	TRBD1	TRBJ1-1	TRBV7-9	TGTGCCAGCAGCTTAACCACGGACAGGTTCGATGAAGCTTTCTTT	CASSLTTDRFDEAFF
many	NA	TRBJ2-5	TRBV6-5	TGTGCCAGCAGTTACTTTGGAGGATGGGGGGAGGAGACCCAGTACTTC	CASSYFGGWGEETQYF
many	TRBD2	TRBJ2-5	TRBV20-1	TGCAGTGCCCCGCGGGGGACTAGCGGGGGTGAACAAGAGACCCAGTACTTC	CSAPRGTSGGEQETQYF
few	NA	TRBJ1-2	TRBV6-1	TGTGCCAGCAGTGATTCCGCGCCCTTGTGGCGCTATGGCTACACCTTC	CASSDSAPLWRYGYTF
few	TRBD2	TRBJ2-1	TRBV10-3	TGTGCCATCAGTGTCCTAGCGGGGGGACTACCCCCATGGTTCTTC	CAISVLAGGLPPWFF
many	NA	TRBJ2-5	TRBV18	TGTGCCAGCTCACCCCGGAACCCACAAGAGACCCAGTACTTC	CASSPRNPQETQYF
many	TRBD2	TRBJ2-3	TRBV10-2	TGCGCCAGCAGTGAGCCAAATGTAGCGGGGGGGTTTTCTGATACGCAGTATTTT	CASSEPNVAGGFSDTQYF
many	NA	TRBJ2-5	TRBV12-3/TRBV12-4	TGTGCCAGCAGTTTCCGTCGGAGCCAAGAGACCCAGTACTTC	CASSFRRSQETQYF
many	NA	TRBJ2-3	TRBV12-3/TRBV12-4	TGTGCCAGCAGTTTATATCAGGGGACAGATACGCAGTATTTT	CASSLYQGTDTQYF
many	NA	TRBJ1-5	TRBV29-1	TGCAGCGTTTCGAATCAGCCCCAGCATTTT	CSVSNQPQHF
many	TRBD1	TRBJ1-6	TRBV7-2	TGTGCCAGCAGCTTAGAGGGGGCGTTTTCACCCCTCCACTTT	CASSLEGAFSPLHF
few	TRBD2	TRBJ2-1	TRBV7-2	TGTGCCAGCAGCTTTTCAATTAGCGGGGGGGAGAACAATGAGCAGTTCTTC	CASSFSISGGENNEQFF
many	NA	TRBJ1-1	TRBV5-1	TGCGCCAGCAGCACGGGAGGGAACACTGAAGCTTTCTTT	CASSTGGNTEAFF
NA	NA	TRBJ1-1	TRBV18	TGTGCCAGCTCACCTTCGGGGTTTGCTGAAGCTTTCTTT	CASSPSGFAEAFF
few	NA	TRBJ2-1	TRBV20-1	TGCAGTACCATGGGGGGGGGGCAGGTAAATGAGCAGTTCTTC	CSTMGGGQVNEQFF
NA	NA	TRBJ1-4	TRBV10-2	TGCGCCAGCAGTGATAAGGGATCTCCCCCGGCAGCTAATGAAAAACTGTTTTTT	CASSDKGSPPAANEKLFF
few	TRBD1	TRBJ1-2	TRBV18	TGTGCCAGCTCACCACCCGCCGGGACAGGATTTAACTATGGCTACACCTTC	CASSPPAGTGFNYGYTF
many	TRBD2	TRBJ2-5	TRBV6-5	TGTGCCAGCAAAGAGCGGGGGGAGACCCAGTACTTC	CASKERGETQYF
few	TRBD1	TRBJ1-1	TRBV5-1	TGCGCCAGCAGCCTTCACAGGGGGGGCACTGAAGCTTTCTTT	CASSLHRGGTEAFF
many	NA	TRBJ2-5	TRBV7-2	TGTGCCAGCACCAGGGGGAGGGAAGAGACCCAGTACTTC	CASTRGREETQYF
NA	NA	TRBJ2-3	TRBV7-2	TGTGCCAGCAGCCACCGATTGGGGGATACGCAGTATTTT	CASSHRLGDTQYF
few	NA	TRBJ2-7	TRBV5-1	TGCGCCAGCAGCTTGCTGCGGGGATCGAGGACCTACGAGCAGTACTTC	CASSLLRGSRTYEQYF
many	TRBD1	TRBJ2-3	TRBV7-9	TGTGCCAGCAGCCTACAAGGGACAGGCACAGATACGCAGTATTTT	CASSLQGTGTDTQYF
many	NA	TRBJ1-1	TRBV20-1	TGCAGTCCGATATCTGTGTCGTGGAACACTGAAGCTTTCTTT	CSPISVSWNTEAFF
few	NA	TRBJ1-2	TRBV7-2	TGTGCCAGCAGCTTAGCATCGGGGCAAACTAACTATGGCTACACCTTC	CASSLASGQTNYGYTF
many	TRBD2	TRBJ2-1	TRBV5-6	TGTGCCAGCAGCTTAGCGGGGGGCGCCTACAATGAGCAGTTCTTC	CASSLAGGAYNEQFF
few	TRBD1	TRBJ2-3	TRBV5-1	TGCGCCAGCAGGGGACAGGCCGGCACAGATACGCAGTATTTT	CASRGQAGTDTQYF
many	NA	TRBJ1-1	TRBV29-1	TGCAGCGTTAACCAGGTTAACACTGAAGCTTTCTTT	CSVNQVNTEAFF
NA	NA	TRBJ2-4	TRBV7-8	TGTGCCAGCAGCTCCTTTGCCAAAAACATTCAGTACTTC	CASSSFAKNIQYF
many	TRBD1	TRBJ2-5	TRBV3-1	TGTGCCAGCAGCCCTGGGACAGCTCAAGAGACCCAGTACTTC	CASSPGTAQETQYF
few	TRBD1	TRBJ1-1	TRBV6-1	TGTGCCAGCAGGGGGGACAGTGCAAGGCAAGCTTTCTTT	CASRGDSARQAFF
NA	NA	TRBJ2-3	TRBV12-3/TRBV12-4	TGTGCCAGCAGTTTATCGACGGGGGCTGTAGATACGCAGTATTTT	CASSLSTGAVDTQYF
NA	NA	TRBJ2-1	TRBV5-4	TGTGCCAGCAGCTTCCGGGCCTCCTACAATGAGCAGTTCTTC	CASSFRASYNEQFF
few	NA	TRBJ2-4	TRBV13	TGTGCCAGCAGCAAAAGCACAGGGAAAAACATTCAGTACTTC	CASSKSTGKNIQYF
few	NA	TRBJ1-1	TRBV5-1	TGCGCCAGCAGCTTCAGCGGGGAAGGGACTGAAGCTTTCTTT	CASSFSGEGTEAFF
many	NA	TRBJ2-3	TRBV5-1	TGCGCCAGCAGCTCACTGACTAGTTTGGGAGATACGCAGTATTTT	CASSSLTSLGDTQYF
NA	NA	TRBJ1-3	TRBV5-5	TGTGCCAGCAGCTTGTCCGGACAGTCAACCACCATATATTTT	CASSLSGQSTTIYF